A single sample gave rise to the 6 T cell receptor beta chains below, sequenced in a study of immune evolution from preneoplasia to lung adenocarcinoma. Clones were read by immunoSEQ multiplex PCR, and TCRdb kept only the in-frame ones, dropping some. The sample contains about 5,500 clones, around four fifths of which appear only once. The specimen sequenced was FFPE adjacent normal lung tissue. The receptors originated from an older person with lung adenocarcinoma.

The chain's CDR3 is CASSLLEYGYTF. The CDR3 DNA is TGTGCCAGCAGTTTACTGGAATATGGCTACACCTTC. The genes are TRBV28 and TRBJ1-2; unclear D gene. The CDR3 runs 12 residues. Trimming stripped 2 bases from V and 5 bases from J, with 6 bases between. Germline V gives CDR1 MDHEN, CDR2 SYDVKM.

The chain carries TRBV6-5 and TRBJ1-1; perhaps TRBD1 as D (5 bases). Trimming pared 4 bases from V and 0 bases from J, leaving 15 bases between. Germline assignment: CDR1 MNHEY and CDR2 SVGAGI. The CDR3 runs 16 residues. CDR3 sequence reads: CASSFGRAGLNTEAFF. The CDR3 coding sequence is TGTGCCAGCAGTTTCGGACGGGCAGGGTTGAACACTGAAGCTTTCTTT.

The chain joins TRBV20-1 to TRBJ1-2, with D perhaps matching TRBD1 (5 bases). The ends were cut back, 3 bases at V and 8 bases at J, with 10 bases in the middle. There are 11 residues in the CDR3. CDR1 is DFQATT and CDR2 is SNEGSKA in the germline V gene (reference sequence). The CDR3 region is CSARDTPGYTF. The CDR3 DNA sequence: TGCAGTGCTAGGGACACCCCCGGCTACACCTTC.

The J gene is TRBJ2-3, the V gene TRBV18; weak D call: TRBD1 (5 bases). Deletions cut 3 bases from V and 4 bases from J, with 11 bases between. The length of the CDR3 is 14 residues. CDR1 is KGHSH, CDR2 LQKENI, per germline. This CDR3 reads CASSPGLGADTQYF. The CDR3 nucleotides are TGTGCCAGCTCACCTGGTTTAGGGGCAGATACGCAGTATTTT.

This rearrangement joins TRBV5-1 to TRBJ2-7; 11 nucleotides line up with TRBD1. The CDR3 runs to 15 residues. CDR1 SGHRS and CDR2 YFSETQ come from the germline V gene. After removal of 4 bases from V and 10 bases from J, the junction contained 13 bases not matched to a gene. The DNA of the CDR3 is TGCGCCAGCAGCGGCCGGGACAGGGGGAATGATGGACAGTACTTC. It is translated as CASSGRDRGNDGQYF. The full variable domain, with the rest looked up from reference TRBV5-1 and TRBJ2-7, is KAGVTQTPRYLIKTRGQQVTLSCSPISGHRSVSWYQQTPGQGLQFLFEYFSETQRNKGNFPGRFSGRQFSNSRSEMNVSTLELGDSALYLCASSGRDRGNDGQYFGPGTRLTVT.

The chain combines TRBV2 with TRBJ1-1; D remains unclear. Trimming took 7 bases from V and 1 from J, leaving 10 bases between them. The length of the CDR3 is 13 residues. Germline lookup yields CDR1 SNHLY and CDR2 FYNNEI. CDR3 DNA sequence: TGTGCCAGCACCGTGGCCCAGAACACTGAAGCTTTCTTT. This codes for CASTVAQNTEAFF.